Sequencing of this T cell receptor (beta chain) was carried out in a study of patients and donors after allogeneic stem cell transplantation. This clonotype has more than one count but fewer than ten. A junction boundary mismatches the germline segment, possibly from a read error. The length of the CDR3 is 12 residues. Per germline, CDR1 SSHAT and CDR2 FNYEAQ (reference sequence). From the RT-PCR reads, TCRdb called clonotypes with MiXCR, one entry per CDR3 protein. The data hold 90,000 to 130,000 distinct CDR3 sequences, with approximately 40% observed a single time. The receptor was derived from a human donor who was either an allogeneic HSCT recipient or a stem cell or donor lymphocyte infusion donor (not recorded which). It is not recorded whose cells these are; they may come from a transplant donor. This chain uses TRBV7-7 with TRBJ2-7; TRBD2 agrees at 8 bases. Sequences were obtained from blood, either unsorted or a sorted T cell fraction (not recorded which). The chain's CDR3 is CASSPTSGEQYF. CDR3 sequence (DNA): TGTGCTAGCAGCCCCACTAGCGGCGAGCAGTACTTC. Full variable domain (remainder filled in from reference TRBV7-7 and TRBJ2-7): GAGVSQSPRYKVTKRGQDVTLRCDPISSHATLYWYQQALGQGPEFLTYFNYEAQPDKSGLPSDRFSAERPEGSISTLTIQRTEQRDSAMYRCASSPTSGEQYFGPGTRLTVT.